These 32 T cell receptor beta chains originate from one sample sequenced in a study of T cells after yellow fever vaccination. Via MiXCR, TCRdb re-called the 5' RACE reads, giving one row per CDR3 protein. Here the sample spans 300,000 or so distinct CDR3 sequences, approximately 13% being singletons. This specimen was CD4+ T cells sorted from PBMCs, taken 45 days after the yellow fever booster vaccination. The receptors stem from a man aged 25 to 40 who received the YFV17D yellow fever vaccine.

The sample holds a few counts of this clonotype. The V call is TRBV20-1, the J call TRBJ1-2, with D possibly TRBD1 on 5 matching bases. Trimming removed 6 bases from V and 3 bases from J, with 14 bases in between. The CDR3 runs 13 residues. Germline V lookup: CDR1 DFQATT, CDR2 SNEGSKA (reference sequence). CDR3 residues: CSAPGGAHYGYTF. The CDR3 nucleotides read TGCAGTGCCCCTGGAGGGGCTCACTATGGCTACACCTTC.

Only a few counts were recorded for this clonotype. The rearrangement joins TRBV5-1 to TRBJ1-1, with unresolved D. V lost 2 bases, J lost 12 bases, and 20 bases lay in between. The germline V gene encodes CDR1 SGHRS and CDR2 YFSETQ. CDR3 length: 14 amino acids. The CDR3 protein is CASSFSSKEDLTFF. CDR3 in DNA: TGCGCCAGCAGCTTCAGCTCGAAGGAGGACCTAACTTTCTTT.

V gene TRBV7-6 combines with J gene TRBJ2-1; D possibly corresponds to TRBD2 (6 bases). Deletions cut 5 bases from V and 2 bases from J, with 19 bases between. CDR1 and CDR2 from the germline V gene are SGHVS and FNYEAQ. The CDR3 covers 17 residues. The CDR3 DNA is TGTGCCAGCAGCCCGCGACACGGGGACTCGACCTACAATGAGCAGTTCTTC. It is translated as CASSPRHGDSTYNEQFF.

This clonotype occurred a few times. The chain is built from TRBV12-3 or TRBV12-4 and TRBJ2-1, with D possibly called TRBD1 or TRBD2 (5 bases each). V was clipped by 5 bases and J by 10 bases, with 15 bases between them. This CDR3 comprises 13 residues. The CDR3, as DNA: TGTGCCAGCAGTCCCCTAGGGGCGGGCGAGCAGTTCTTC. As protein: CASSPLGAGEQFF.

The chain has TRBV12-3 or TRBV12-4 and TRBJ2-3; 12 nucleotides match TRBD2. V dropped 5 bases and J dropped 4; count of bases not matched to a gene: 7. The CDR3 contains 16 residues. In nucleotides, the CDR3 is TGTGCCAGCAGTCTCCTAGCGGGAGGGCTGGCAGATACGCAGTATTTT. The encoded protein is CASSLLAGGLADTQYF.

This clonotype was found a few times. The CDR3 region has the DNA TGTGCCAGCAGTATCACAGGGGGCCAAGAGACCCAGTACTTC. Translating it yields CASSITGGQETQYF. The chain recombines TRBV27 with TRBJ2-5; 8 bases are shared with TRBD1. Trimming took 5 bases from V and 1 from J; bases not matched to a gene: 3. From germline, CDR1 is MNHEY and CDR2 SMNVEV (reference sequence). The CDR3 runs to 14 residues.

The J gene is TRBJ2-7, the V gene TRBV7-9, with 8 bases matching TRBD2. Per the germline V gene, CDR1 is SEHNR and CDR2 is FQNEAQ (reference sequence). The CDR3 contains 17 residues. V lost 1 base to trimming and J lost 3 bases; unmatched junction nucleotides: 11. CDR3 sequence reads: CASSLGGGAGGLYEQYF. CDR3 sequence (DNA): TGTGCCAGCAGCTTAGGGGGTGGCGCGGGAGGACTCTACGAGCAGTACTTC.

CDR3: CASSLREGGHIQYF. CDR3 nucleotides: TGTGCCAGCAGTTTGAGAGAGGGGGGACACATTCAGTACTTC. The chain recombines TRBV12-3 or TRBV12-4 with TRBJ2-4, with D possibly being TRBD1 or TRBD2 (6 bases each). CDR3 length: 14 amino acids. V was pared by 3 bases and J by 8 bases, with 14 bases between.

V usage is TRBV29-1 and J usage is TRBJ2-3; 11 nucleotides match TRBD2. The length of the CDR3 is 14 residues. Per the germline V gene, CDR1 is SQVTM and CDR2 is ANQGSEA. V shed 5 bases, J shed 7 bases, and the junction held 8 bases outside the gene matches. CDR3 residues: CSVFLRLAGNTQYF. The CDR3 nucleotides read TGCAGCGTTTTCCTACGACTAGCGGGAAATACGCAGTATTTT.

The V gene is TRBV10-3, the J gene TRBJ2-3; 9 positions match TRBD2. V dropped 6 bases and J dropped 2; count of bases not matched to a gene: 9. Germline V gives CDR1 ENHRY, CDR2 SYGVKD. The CDR3 contains 16 residues. The DNA for the CDR3 is TGTGCCATCAGCCCTCGAGAGCGGGGGGCCACAGATACGCAGTATTTT. Its protein is CAISPRERGATDTQYF.

The sample holds a few counts of this clonotype. This rearrangement joins TRBV28 to TRBJ2-7; 8 bases align to TRBD1. The V and J ends lost 5 bases and 1 base, in that order; junction bases with no gene match: 10. Germline values: CDR1 MDHEN, CDR2 SYDVKM. The CDR3 is 16 amino acids. The CDR3 region has the DNA TGTGCCAGCAGTGGCCGCCTTCGACAGGGGTCCTACGAGCAGTACTTC. This gives the protein CASSGRLRQGSYEQYF.

In this sample, this clonotype turned up a few times. V is TRBV25-1 and J is TRBJ2-1; TRBD2 matches at 8 bases. The germline gives CDR1 MGHDK, CDR2 SYGVNS. The CDR3 has 16 residues. Trimming took 4 bases from V and 3 from J; bases not matched to a gene: 8. This CDR3 reads CASSAAGLGRYNEQFF. CDR3 DNA: TGTGCCAGCAGTGCTGCGGGACTAGGCCGCTACAATGAGCAGTTCTTC.

In this sample, this clonotype turned up many times. This chain links TRBV20-1 with TRBJ2-7; 7 bases line up with TRBD2. J was trimmed by 3 bases and V by 0 bases; bases with no gene match: 5. The CDR3 runs to 14 residues. CDR1 DFQATT and CDR2 SNEGSKA come from the germline V gene (reference sequence). The CDR3 loop reads CSARDPQRDYEQYF. DNA of the CDR3: TGCAGTGCTAGAGATCCCCAGCGGGACTACGAGCAGTACTTC.

This clonotype occurred a few times. The chain is built from TRBV7-9 and TRBJ2-7; D is unresolved. The CDR3 contains 16 residues. V lost 4 bases to trimming and J lost 2 bases, with 18 bases between them. Germline V gene data show CDR1 as SEHNR and CDR2 as FQNEAQ (reference sequence). CDR3 nucleotides: TGTGCCAGCAGCTCCCTAATATTGGGTAGTACCTACGAGCAGTACTTC. Amino acids: CASSSLILGSTYEQYF.

The CDR3 DNA follows: TGCAGTGCTAGATGGCGGGAGGGCCGGCAGTTCTTC. Translation: CSARWREGRQFF. The chain is built from TRBV20-1 and TRBJ2-1, with TRBD2 identical over 9 bases. V shed 2 bases and J 12 bases; nucleotides not matched to a gene: 5. Germline CDR1 DFQATT, CDR2 SNEGSKA (reference sequence). The CDR3 consists of 12 residues.

This clonotype appeared many times. The chain links TRBV20-1 to TRBJ2-1; 11 bases are a match to TRBD2. The V gene end was trimmed by 3 bases and the J gene end by 4 bases; junction bases not matched to a gene: 8. Germline V gene lookup returns CDR1 DFQATT and CDR2 SNEGSKA (reference sequence). This CDR3 contains 16 residues. CDR3 in DNA: TGCAGTGCTAGTGAAACCGGGACTAGCGGTTACAATGAGCAGTTCTTC. Encoded protein: CSASETGTSGYNEQFF.

This clonotype was seen at least ten times. The V gene is TRBV3-1, the J gene TRBJ2-2; D unclear. Germline CDR1 is LGHDT and CDR2 is YNNKEL (reference sequence). The CDR3 totals 12 residues. Trimming took 4 bases from V and 6 from J, leaving 6 bases between them. The chain's CDR3 is CASSRLSGELFF. DNA for the CDR3: TGTGCCAGCAGCCGCCTTTCCGGGGAGCTGTTTTTT.

The V call is TRBV20-1, the J call TRBJ2-3, with D hard to call. The CDR3 length is 13 residues. Trimming pared 3 bases from V and 4 bases from J, leaving 11 bases between. CDR1 and CDR2 (germline): DFQATT, SNEGSKA (reference sequence). The CDR3 loop reads CSASGDQPDTQYF. In nucleotides, the CDR3 is TGCAGTGCTAGCGGCGACCAACCAGATACGCAGTATTTT.

The V gene is TRBV5-5, the J gene TRBJ2-7; 9 bases fit TRBD2. Germline lookup yields CDR1 SGHKS and CDR2 YYEKEE (reference sequence). Germline trimming cut 0 bases from V and 2 bases from J; bases unmatched to any gene: 6. The CDR3 totals 16 residues. As DNA, the CDR3 is TGTGCCAGCAGCTTGGGTCTAGCGGGAATCGCCTACGAGCAGTACTTC. Encoded protein: CASSLGLAGIAYEQYF.

This clonotype showed up many times. The CDR3 bases are TGTGCCAGCAGCTTAGTGCCTAGCCTCTACGAGCAGTACTTC. Protein product: CASSLVPSLYEQYF. The chain combines TRBV7-8 with TRBJ2-7; D possibly corresponds to TRBD2 (5 bases). Germline V CDR1 and CDR2: SGHVS, FQNEAQ. V was shortened by 1 base and J by 3 bases, with 10 bases between the two germline ends. The CDR3 has 14 amino acids. Supplemented by reference TRBV7-8 and TRBJ2-7, the full variable domain reads GAGVSQSPRYKVAKRGQDVALRCDPISGHVSLFWYQQALGQGPEFLTYFQNEAQLDKSGLPSDRFFAERPEGSVSTLKIQRTQQEDSAVYLCASSLVPSLYEQYFGPGTRLTVT.

The V call is TRBV28, the J call TRBJ2-5; 8 bases are shared with TRBD1. The length of the CDR3 is 15 residues. Looked up from germline, CDR1 is MDHEN and CDR2 is SYDVKM. The trim removed 1 base at V and 9 bases at J, leaving 10 bases unmatched. The CDR3 DNA sequence: TGTGCCAGCAGTTTATTGACAGGGGAAACACCAGCCCAGTACTTC. Translating it yields CASSLLTGETPAQYF.

Worth noting for this clonotype: One junction end does not reproduce the germline sequence, and a read error may be involved. The chain is built from TRBV7-2 and TRBJ1-4; 9 bases fit TRBD1. Germline CDR1 and CDR2: SGHTA and FQGNSA. The CDR3 has 14 residues. DNA of the CDR3: TGTGCCAGCAGCAAGACAGGGGGGAATGAGAAACTGTTTTTT. The encoded protein is CASSKTGGNEKLFF.

This chain connects TRBV5-1 to TRBJ2-1; 10 nucleotides match TRBD2. This CDR3 comprises 17 residues. J lost 6 bases, V lost 0 bases, and 9 bases had no gene match. CDR1 SGHRS and CDR2 YFSETQ come from the germline V gene. This CDR3 is CASSLVASGRRGNEQFF. CDR3 DNA: TGCGCCAGCAGCTTGGTTGCTAGCGGGAGAAGGGGCAATGAGCAGTTCTTC.

This clonotype has just a few counts. The chain joins TRBV20-1 to TRBJ2-7; TRBD2 aligns across 9 bases. Germline lookup yields CDR1 DFQATT and CDR2 SNEGSKA (reference sequence). V lost 3 bases to trimming and J lost 0 bases; unmatched junction nucleotides: 9. The CDR3 loop spans 16 amino acids. The CDR3: CSAREPAGGPSYEQYF. The CDR3 bases are TGCAGTGCTAGGGAGCCGGCGGGAGGGCCCTCCTACGAGCAGTACTTC.

This clonotype appeared a few times. The V and J genes are TRBV12-3 or TRBV12-4 and TRBJ2-2, with D perhaps TRBD1 or TRBD2 (5 bases each). V gave up 10 bases and J gave up 0 bases, with 15 bases separating them. The CDR3 runs 15 residues. CDR3 DNA: TGTGCCACCGTCGGGACGCCCGCGAACACCGGGGAGCTGTTTTTT. Encoded protein: CATVGTPANTGELFF.

V is TRBV7-9 and J is TRBJ2-1; a weak D match, TRBD2 (6 bases). This CDR3 is 17 amino acids long. Between the trimmed V and J ends, which lost 4 bases and 0 bases, there was a span of 16 bases. Germline V gives CDR1 SEHNR, CDR2 FQNEAQ (reference sequence). CDR3 protein: CASSSGIRGSSYNEQFF. The CDR3 DNA sequence: TGTGCCAGCAGCTCTGGGATCCGGGGGAGCTCCTACAATGAGCAGTTCTTC. Full variable domain (missing parts from reference TRBV7-9 and TRBJ2-1): DTGVSQNPRHKITKRGQNVTFRCDPISEHNRLYWYRQTLGQGPEFLTYFQNEAQLEKSRLLSDRFSAERPKGSFSTLEIQRTEQGDSAMYLCASSSGIRGSSYNEQFFGPGTRLTVL.

The V gene is TRBV4-2, the J gene TRBJ2-1; 13 positions agree with TRBD2. V was pared by 0 bases and J by 3 bases, with 5 bases of the junction left unmatched. The CDR3 has 18 amino acids. Germline V gene data show CDR1 as LGHNA and CDR2 as YNFKEQ. In DNA form, the CDR3 reads TGTGCCAGCAGCCAAGAATTACTAGCGGGAGGGAACTACAATGAGCAGTTCTTC. Translation gives CASSQELLAGGNYNEQFF.

This clonotype was counted between two and nine times. The rearrangement uses TRBV5-1 and TRBJ2-3; D is possibly TRBD1 (6 bases). Germline loops: CDR1 SGHRS, CDR2 YFSETQ. The CDR3 contains 16 residues. V gave up 0 bases and J gave up 1 base, with 12 bases separating them. The CDR3 region is CASSLVGTPRTDTQYF. CDR3 sequence (DNA): TGCGCCAGCAGCTTGGTCGGGACACCCCGCACAGATACGCAGTATTTT.

V is TRBV20-1 and J is TRBJ2-7; weak D call: TRBD1 (6 bases). Per the germline V gene, CDR1 is DFQATT and CDR2 is SNEGSKA (reference sequence). Trimming took off 3 bases at V and 4 bases at J, with 16 bases between the two ends. The CDR3 totals 14 residues. The CDR3 DNA follows: TGCAGTGCTAGTTTGCAGGGGTCCACTTACGAGCAGTACTTC. Encoded protein: CSASLQGSTYEQYF.

The chain combines TRBV20-1 with TRBJ1-6; D is uncertain. The germline V and J ends were trimmed by 3 bases and 0 bases, with 12 bases remaining between them. Per the germline V gene, CDR1 is DFQATT and CDR2 is SNEGSKA (reference sequence). The CDR3 contains 16 residues. The CDR3 reads CSARFGGSSYNSPLHF. The DNA of the CDR3 is TGCAGTGCTAGGTTTGGCGGGAGCTCCTATAATTCACCCCTCCACTTT.

This clonotype has just a few counts. V and J are TRBV7-2 and TRBJ2-2, with TRBD2 matching over 10 bases. This CDR3 has 17 residues. Germline loops: CDR1 SGHTA, CDR2 FQGNSA. V lost 0 bases and J lost 1; bases outside the gene matches: 2. In DNA, the CDR3 is TGTGCCAGCAGCTTAGCTTCTAGCGGGAGGAACACCGGGGAGCTGTTTTTT. This codes for CASSLASSGRNTGELFF.

The sample holds many counts of this clonotype. The gene calls are TRBV5-1 and TRBJ2-1; D unresolved. Per germline, CDR1 SGHRS and CDR2 YFSETQ. The CDR3 is 11 residues long. Trimming took 2 bases from V and 9 from J, leaving 6 bases between them. The DNA for the CDR3 is TGCGCCAGCAGCTTAGACTTTGAGCAGTTCTTC. Encoded protein: CASSLDFEQFF. The full variable domain, rest sourced from reference TRBV5-1 and TRBJ2-1, is KAGVTQTPRYLIKTRGQQVTLSCSPISGHRSVSWYQQTPGQGLQFLFEYFSETQRNKGNFPGRFSGRQFSNSRSEMNVSTLELGDSALYLCASSLDFEQFFGPGTRLTVL.